Sequencing of this T cell receptor (beta chain) was carried out in a study of OX40 agonist ivuxolimab in advanced cancers. The data were produced by immunoSEQ multiplex PCR, yet TCRdb's version contains in-frame clones alone and is incomplete. The sample shows around 48,000 clones, about 83% of them seen only once. The CDR3 runs 13 residues. V was pared by 6 bases and J by 4 bases, with 10 bases between. Germline V lookup: CDR1 MNHEY, CDR2 SMNVEV (reference sequence). The chain is built from TRBV27 and TRBJ1-3; the D gene is possibly TRBD1 (5 bases). The sequencing used CD4+ or CD8+ T cells sorted from blood, collected in a trial of the OX40 agonist ivuxolimab. The TCR originated in an adult with an advanced solid tumor such as melanoma, head and neck, liver or kidney cancer. The DNA of the CDR3 is TGTGCCAGCAGCTTCAGGGAAGGAAACACCATATATTTT. Encoded protein: CASSFREGNTIYF.